Shown below are 3 T cell receptor beta chains from a single sample sequenced in a study of T cell repertoires in cytomegalovirus infection. TCRdb reanalysed the reads using MiXCR and keeps one entry per CDR3 protein. This sample has around 210,000 distinct CDR3 sequences; approximately 6.7% occur once, and the top ten carry about 6.5%. Sample: PBMCs. Receptor source: a human donor in good health (CMV status not recorded). Some clones in this sample may be carry-over from other donors' samples.

Ten or more counts support this clonotype. The V gene is TRBV20-1, the J gene TRBJ2-3; 11 nucleotides align to TRBD2. The CDR3 has 13 amino acids. In germline, CDR1 is DFQATT, CDR2 SNEGSKA (reference sequence). CDR3 sequence: CASTSGATDTQYF. The DNA for the CDR3 is TGCGCATCGACTAGCGGGGCGACAGATACGCAGTATTTT.

Many counts were recorded for this clonotype. The V gene is TRBV29-1, the J gene TRBJ1-1; 7 bases map to TRBD1. The V gene end was trimmed by 7 bases and the J gene end by 3 bases; junction bases not matched to a gene: 8. Germline V gives CDR1 SQVTM, CDR2 ANQGSEA. CDR3 length: 13 residues. The DNA for the CDR3 is TGCAGCGCTACCAGGGGGATTGACACTGAAGCTTTCTTT. Its translation: CSATRGIDTEAFF. The full variable domain, its missing parts supplied by reference TRBV29-1 and TRBJ1-1, is SAVISQKPSRDICQRGTSLTIQCQVDSQVTMMFWYRQQPGQSLTLIATANQGSEATYESGFVIDKFPISRPNLTFSTLTVSNMSPEDSSIYLCSATRGIDTEAFFGQGTRLTVV.

This clonotype was seen ten or more times. V is TRBV4-2 and J is TRBJ2-7, with TRBD1 as a possible D gene (6 bases). Deletions cut 0 bases from V and 3 bases from J, with 6 bases between. The CDR3 contains 13 residues. Germline lookup yields CDR1 LGHNA and CDR2 YNFKEQ. The CDR3 reads CASSQEGGYEQYF. DNA of the CDR3: TGTGCCAGCAGCCAAGAAGGGGGCTACGAGCAGTACTTC.